This T cell receptor (beta chain) appears in the sequencing data of a study of T cell repertoires in cytomegalovirus infection. Overall study context: Through public TCR beta signatures, both CMV infection and matching HLA type were indicated. The study's findings and limits: Across the ex vivo response, the dominant clonotypes were HLA-C-restricted CMV-specific TCR beta clonotypes.

This clonotype was counted a few times. Antigen: not known. TCRdb passed the reads through MiXCR, listing each CDR3 protein once. The sample lists approximately 910,000 distinct CDR3 sequences, approximately 33% occurring once. Trimming left V 4 bases short and J 5 bases short, with 11 bases between. This CDR3 spans 14 amino acids. Germline loops: CDR1 MNHEY, CDR2 SVGAGI. Material: cultured CD8+ T cells from PBMCs, obtained from culture after CMV antigen stimulation. The gene calls are TRBV6-5 and TRBJ1-4; TRBD1 might be the D (6 bases). The sequence was collected from a human donor in good health (CMV status not recorded). Some clones in this sample may be carry-over from other donors' samples. As DNA, the CDR3 is TGTGCCAGCAGTTTCGGGACACCGAATGAAAAACTGTTTTTT. Residues: CASSFGTPNEKLFF.